This T cell receptor beta chain was captured in a study of T cells of healthy individuals. The sample holds many counts of this clonotype. The CDR3 sequence is 17 residues long. Trimming shortened V by 0 bases and J by 0 bases, and 14 bases separated the two germline ends. In germline, CDR1 is MNHEY, CDR2 SVGEGT. TCRdb re-derived calls from the 5' RACE reads in MiXCR, one entry per CDR3 protein. The sample holds 60,000 to 70,000 distinct CDR3 sequences, around 15% seen once. The sequence came from a human donor in good health. The V gene is TRBV6-2 or TRBV6-3, the J gene TRBJ1-1, with a weak D call TRBD1 (6 bases). CDR3 bases: TGTGCCAGCAGTTACTCGATTTGGGGGCGGATGAACACTGAAGCTTTCTTT. This codes for CASSYSIWGRMNTEAFF.